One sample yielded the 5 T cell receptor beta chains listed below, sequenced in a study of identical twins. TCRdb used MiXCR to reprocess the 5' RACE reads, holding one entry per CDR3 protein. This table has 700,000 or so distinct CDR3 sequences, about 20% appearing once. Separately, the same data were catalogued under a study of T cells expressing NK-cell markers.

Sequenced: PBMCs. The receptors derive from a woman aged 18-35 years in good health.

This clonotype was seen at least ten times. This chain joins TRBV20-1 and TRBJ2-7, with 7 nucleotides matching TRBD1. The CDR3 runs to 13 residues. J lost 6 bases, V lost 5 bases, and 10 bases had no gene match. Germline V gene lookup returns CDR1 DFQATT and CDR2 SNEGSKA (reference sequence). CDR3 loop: CSAVYHSGGEQYF. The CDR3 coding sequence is TGCAGTGCTGTGTACCACTCAGGGGGCGAGCAGTACTTC.

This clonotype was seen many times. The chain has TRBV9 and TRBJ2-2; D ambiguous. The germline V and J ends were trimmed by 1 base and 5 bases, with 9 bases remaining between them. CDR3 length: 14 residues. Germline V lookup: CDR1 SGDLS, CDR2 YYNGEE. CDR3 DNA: TGTGCCAGCAGCGTACAAGTCGAAACCGGGGAGCTGTTTTTT. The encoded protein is CASSVQVETGELFF.

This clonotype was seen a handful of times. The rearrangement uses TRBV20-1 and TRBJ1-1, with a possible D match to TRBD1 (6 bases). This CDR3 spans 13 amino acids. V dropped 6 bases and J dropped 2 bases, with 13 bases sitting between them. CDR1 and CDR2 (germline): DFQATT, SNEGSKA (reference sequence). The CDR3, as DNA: TGCAGTGCCCTCGGGACATCTAACACTGAAGCTTTCTTT. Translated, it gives CSALGTSNTEAFF.

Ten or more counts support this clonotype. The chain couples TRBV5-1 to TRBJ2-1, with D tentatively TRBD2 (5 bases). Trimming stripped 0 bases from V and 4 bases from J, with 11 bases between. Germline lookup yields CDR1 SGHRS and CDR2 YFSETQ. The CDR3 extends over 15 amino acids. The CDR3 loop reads CASSLVSRGYNEQFF. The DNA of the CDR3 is TGCGCCAGCAGCTTGGTATCTCGGGGATACAATGAGCAGTTCTTC.

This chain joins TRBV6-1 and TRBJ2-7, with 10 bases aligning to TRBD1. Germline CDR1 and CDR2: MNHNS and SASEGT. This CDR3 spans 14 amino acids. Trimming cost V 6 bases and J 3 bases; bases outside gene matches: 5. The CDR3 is CASRAGTGVYEQYF. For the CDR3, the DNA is TGTGCCAGCAGAGCCGGGACAGGGGTCTACGAGCAGTACTTC.